This paragraph reports one TCR beta chain. TCR beta sequencing covered blood CD8+ and CD4+ T cells. Controls comprised healthy donors matched for age and sex. TEMRA cells were FACS-enriched, with CD8+ and CD4+ T cells isolated negatively. These data are taken from a study of CD8 T cells in Susac syndrome. 0.5 to 1 ug RNA was reverse transcribed with random hexamers. By means of immunoSEQ multiplex PCR, TCR beta CDR3 spanning 54 Vbeta and 13 Jbeta underwent amplification. TCRdb reprocessed the immunoSEQ multiplex PCR reads via MiXCR and lists one record per CDR3 protein. The table records approximately 150,000 distinct CDR3 sequences, approximately 94% of them present only once. This TCR derives from a human donor in good health. The sequenced material came from CD4+ T cells from PBMCs.

The CDR3 DNA reads as TGTGCCAGCAGCTTAGCCGGGACAGGGATGGGGACCGGGGAGCTGTTTTTT. Translating gives CASSLAGTGMGTGELFF. The rearrangement links TRBV7-2 to TRBJ2-2, with 9 bases fitting TRBD1. CDR3 size: 17 residues. Germline CDR1 reads SGHTA; CDR2 reads FQGNSA. Unmatched junction bases numbered 7, after V lost 0 bases and J lost 5 bases.